This TCR beta chain stems from a study of naive and memory T cell subsets. Only a few counts were recorded for this clonotype. An end of the junction differs from the germline gene, which may be a read error. The beta constant-region primer was an equimolar mix of two oligonucleotides covering TRBC1 and TRBC2. Ligated cDNA was amplified by four rounds of PCR with nested alpha and beta constant-region primers and SP2. TCRdb passed the UMI-ligation and nested PCR reads through MiXCR, listing each CDR3 protein once. Of 120,000 or so distinct CDR3 sequences listed, roughly 36% are singletons. Germline lookup yields CDR1 SSHAT and CDR2 FNYEAQ (reference sequence). CDR3 size: 16 residues. Overnight CMV lysate stimulation of fresh PBMCs defined donor CMV status by CD4+ IFNgamma.

Sequencing input: central memory CD4+ T cells from blood. V gene TRBV7-7 combines with J gene TRBJ2-5; TRBD2 matches 8 bases. This sequence originates from a human donor in good health. CDR3: CASSPIQREKGETQYF. DNA of the CDR3: TGTGCTAGCAGCCCCATCCAGCGGGAGAAGGGGGAGACCCAGTACTTC.